This T cell receptor beta chain emerged from a study of blood T cell repertoires in COVID-19. Study at large: The origin of the acute and convalescent COVID-19 samples was the United States, Italy and Spain. Nucleic acid was either cDNA or gDNA, and it came from T cells, B-cell-depleted T cells, or PBMCs.

This CDR3 comprises 15 residues. Germline V gene data show CDR1 as MGHRA and CDR2 as YSYEKL. Trimming removed 4 bases at V and 7 bases at J, with 16 bases between. In the authors' methods: Reference gene primer amplification gave nucleated cell count estimates. TCRdb keeps only in-frame clones here, not all; method: immunoSEQ multiplex PCR. The V and J calls and the clone size are those of that table, but D and trimming were determined from the DNA. The sample carries roughly 300,000 clones, more than 70% recorded once. The clonotype was recovered from a woman between 50 and 59 years old with acute or convalescent COVID-19. The chain carries TRBV4-1 and TRBJ1-4, with D possibly matching TRBD1 (6 bases). The sequencing sample was made of peripheral blood. CDR3 residues: CASSLSGTGSEKLFF. CDR3 DNA: TGCGCCAGCAGCCTCTCGGGAACAGGGAGTGAAAAACTGTTTTTT.